This T cell receptor beta chain was profiled in a study of T cell repertoires and HLA-DP antigens. V was trimmed by 4 bases and J by 6 bases, leaving 13 bases between them. CDR1 is MNHNS and CDR2 is SASEGT in the germline V gene. This CDR3 contains 14 residues. Concerning this clone itself: Its target is unknown.

Profiled with immunoSEQ multiplex PCR; TCRdb holds only in-frame clones, not every one. The table shows about 73,000 clones, with about four fifths occurring only once. Material: CD4+ T cells from PBMCs. This clonotype originated in a man in his fifties or sixties in good health and CMV-seronegative. The rearrangement links TRBV6-1 to TRBJ1-5; a possible D gene is TRBD1 (5 bases). The CDR3 here is CASSGQQSGQPQHF. The CDR3 DNA is TGTGCCAGCAGTGGACAGCAGTCGGGTCAGCCCCAGCATTTT.